This T cell receptor beta chain was retrieved from a study of blood T cell repertoires in COVID-19. The CDR3 runs to 14 residues. Trimming left V 0 bases short and J 4 bases short, with 10 bases between. The germline V gene has CDR1 SGDLS and CDR2 YYNGEE. Authors' analysis steps: Amplified reference gene primers provided the basis for estimating nucleated cell counts. Sequencing used immunoSEQ multiplex PCR; TCRdb keeps in-frame clones, though not all of them. V and J calls and clone size follow that table, whereas D and trimming were derived from the DNA. Among a few hundred thousand clones listed, around 85% were seen once.

V is TRBV9 and J is TRBJ2-5; D possibly corresponds to TRBD1 (6 bases). The sample taken for sequencing was PBMCs or T cells enriched from blood (not recorded which). The source of this sequence is a woman aged 45-60 years in a cohort exposed to, infected with or recovered from COVID-19 (not recorded which). CDR3 protein: CASSVGGPRETQYF. CDR3 in DNA: TGTGCCAGCAGCGTAGGGGGGCCCAGAGAGACCCAGTACTTC. The variable domain in full, with the rest retrieved from reference TRBV9 and TRBJ2-5, is DSGVTQTPKHLITATGQRVTLRCSPRSGDLSVYWYQQSLDQGLQFLIQYYNGEERAKGNILERFSAQQFPDLHSELNLSSLELGDSALYFCASSVGGPRETQYFGPGTRLLVL.